This T cell receptor (beta chain) appears in the sequencing data of a study of beta chain features in type 1 diabetes. This clone was counted only a few times. The antigen is unknown. Sorted CD4+ subsets: naive, central memory, regulatory, stem cell-like memory (CD45RO/CCR7/CD25/CD127/CD95/CD27 panel). Sorted populations all had greater than 98% purity. Study conclusions and caveats: TCRB CDR3s were moderately but significantly shorter in Type 1 diabetes patients in all four CD4+ subsets.

Expressed TCRB transcripts were sequenced because the isolated RNA had all been reverse transcribed beforehand. Profiling relied on immunoSEQ multiplex PCR, and the TCRdb table lists in-frame clones only, not all of them. The sample gives some 640,000 clones, roughly an eighth of which show up once; 0.03% to 0.04% is in the top ten. Unmatched junction bases numbered 3, after V lost 1 base and J lost 2 bases. The CDR3 sequence is 16 residues long. The germline V gene has CDR1 MGHDK and CDR2 SYGVNS. This clonotype was sampled from a man between 18 and 29 years old with type 1 diabetes. The genes are TRBV25-1 and TRBJ2-5, with 11 bases lining up with TRBD2. The sequencing sample was made of naive CD4+ T cells from blood. CDR3: CASSEWTSGSQETQYF. The CDR3 bases are TGTGCCAGCAGTGAATGGACTAGCGGGTCACAAGAGACCCAGTACTTC. The entire variable domain, with the rest obtained from reference TRBV25-1 and TRBJ2-5, is as follows: EADIYQTPRYLVIGTGKKITLECSQTMGHDKMYWYQQDPGMELHLIHYSYGVNSTEKGDLSSESTVSRIRTEHFPLTLESARPSHTSQYLCASSEWTSGSQETQYFGPGTRLLVL.